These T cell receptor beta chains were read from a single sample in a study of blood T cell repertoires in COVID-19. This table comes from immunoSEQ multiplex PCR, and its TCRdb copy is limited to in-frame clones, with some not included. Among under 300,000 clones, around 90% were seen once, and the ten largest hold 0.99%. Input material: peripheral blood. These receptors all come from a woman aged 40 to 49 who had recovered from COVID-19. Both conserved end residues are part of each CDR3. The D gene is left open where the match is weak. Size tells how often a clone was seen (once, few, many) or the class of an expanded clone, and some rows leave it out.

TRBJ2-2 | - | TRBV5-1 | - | CASSLTGPNTGELFF | TGCGCCAGCAGCTTGACAGGTCCGAACACCGGGGAGCTGTTTTTT
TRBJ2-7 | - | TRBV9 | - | CASSPTSAGSYEQYF | TGTGCCAGCAGCCCAACAAGTGCGGGATCCTACGAGCAGTACTTC
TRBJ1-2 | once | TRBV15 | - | CATSRGAGRVYGYTF | TGTGCCACCAGCAGAGGGGCAGGGCGCGTCTATGGCTACACCTTC
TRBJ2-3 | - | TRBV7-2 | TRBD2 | CASSALAGWIDTQYF | TGTGCCAGCAGCGCCCTAGCGGGATGGATTGATACGCAGTATTTT
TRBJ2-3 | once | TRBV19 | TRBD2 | CASSIRGADTQYF | TGTGCCAGTAGTATACGGGGGGCAGATACGCAGTATTTT
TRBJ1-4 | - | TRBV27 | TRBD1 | CASRGGGNEKLFF | TGTGCCAGCAGAGGGGGCGGTAATGAAAAACTGTTTTTT
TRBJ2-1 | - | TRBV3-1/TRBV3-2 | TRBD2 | CASSPRGTSGPTPFF | TGTGCCAGCAGCCCCAGGGGGACTAGCGGGCCAACACCGTTCTTC
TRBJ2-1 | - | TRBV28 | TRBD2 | CATSPGGGRAGEQFF | TGTGCAACAAGCCCTGGGGGCGGGAGGGCCGGAGAGCAGTTCTTC
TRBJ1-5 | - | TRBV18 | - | CASSPPTGPQHF | TGTGCCAGCTCACCACCGACTGGGCCCCAGCATTTT
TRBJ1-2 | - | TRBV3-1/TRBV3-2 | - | CASSPMTAPGGGYTF | TGTGCCAGCAGCCCGATGACTGCTCCGGGGGGGGGCTACACCTTC
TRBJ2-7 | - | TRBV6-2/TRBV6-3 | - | CASSYSGRGYSYEQYF | TGTGCCAGCAGTTACTCTGGCAGGGGCTACTCCTACGAGCAGTACTTC
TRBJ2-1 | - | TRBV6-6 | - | CASSQKSPSSYNEQFF | TGTGCCAGCAGCCAAAAAAGCCCGAGCTCCTACAATGAGCAGTTCTTC
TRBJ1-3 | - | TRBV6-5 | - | CATHPGGNTIYF | TGTGCCACCCACCCCGGTGGAAACACCATATATTTT
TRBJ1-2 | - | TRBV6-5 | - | CASSPTPGSDYGYTF | TGTGCCAGCAGTCCAACCCCAGGGTCGGACTATGGCTACACCTTC
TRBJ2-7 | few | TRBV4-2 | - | CASSQAVGGANYEQYF | TGTGCCAGCAGCCAAGCCGTGGGGGGAGCGAACTACGAGCAGTACTTC
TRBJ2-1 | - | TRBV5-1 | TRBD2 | CASREGGNNEQFF | TGCGCCAGCCGGGAGGGAGGGAACAATGAGCAGTTCTTC
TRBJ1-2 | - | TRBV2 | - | CASSEAFWRVNYTF | TGTGCCAGCAGTGAAGCCTTTTGGAGGGTGAACTACACCTTC
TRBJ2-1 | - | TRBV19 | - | CASQGSWNNEQFF | TGTGCCAGCCAGGGGAGCTGGAACAATGAGCAGTTCTTC
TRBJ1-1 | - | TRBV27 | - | CASSHRPNTEAFF | TGTGCCAGCAGTCACAGGCCCAACACTGAAGCTTTCTTT
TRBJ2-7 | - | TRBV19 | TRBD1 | CASSYGTGGYEQYF | TGTGCCAGTAGTTACGGGACAGGGGGCTACGAGCAGTACTTC
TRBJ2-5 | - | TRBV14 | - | CASSQEGPGGYETQYF | TGTGCCAGCAGCCAAGAGGGTCCAGGGGGGTATGAGACCCAGTACTTC
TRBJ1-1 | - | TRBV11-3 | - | CASSLQGPGTEAFF | TGTGCCAGCAGCTTACAGGGCCCCGGCACTGAAGCTTTCTTT
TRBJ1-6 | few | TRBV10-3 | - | CAIRGSSSYNSPLHF | TGTGCCATCAGAGGGAGTAGCTCCTATAATTCACCCCTCCACTTT
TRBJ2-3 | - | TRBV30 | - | CAWSVLGGAQTDTQYF | TGTGCCTGGAGTGTACTAGGAGGGGCACAAACAGATACGCAGTATTTT
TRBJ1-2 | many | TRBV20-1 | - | CSASRGVGYTF | TGCAGTGCTAGTCGGGGGGTTGGCTACACCTTC
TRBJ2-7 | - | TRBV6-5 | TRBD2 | CASSYRTSGRAKEQYF | TGTGCCAGCAGTTACCGGACTAGCGGGAGGGCGAAAGAGCAGTACTTC